This note documents a single TCR beta chain sequence. This sample was included in a study of cytomegalovirus exposure and HLA in healthy donors. The ends were cut back, 1 base at V and 0 bases at J, with 6 bases in the middle. Germline V gene sequence: CDR1 SEHNR, CDR2 FQNEAQ (reference sequence). This CDR3 is 14 amino acids long. The primer mix had 60 Vbeta and 13 Jbeta primers. Method: immunoSEQ multiplex PCR; TCRdb's copy keeps in-frame clones and lacks some. The data show 140,000 or so clones, with 80% seen just once and about 4.3% held by the top ten. Sequenced input: PBMCs. The receptor comes from a man in his forties in good health and CMV-seronegative. V is TRBV7-9 and J is TRBJ1-1, with D uncertain. In DNA, the CDR3 is TGTGCCAGCAGCTTAGATCCTATGAACACTGAAGCTTTCTTT. This sequence encodes CASSLDPMNTEAFF.